The sequence of this TCR beta chain was determined in a study of blood T cells in healthy people across ages. The authors ran a second PCR of roughly 6 to 12 cycles using a sample-barcoded 5' primer and a J-beta primer mix. TCRdb reprocessed the 5' RACE reads with MiXCR, giving one entry per CDR3 protein. The sample has 850,000 or so distinct CDR3 sequences, 25% to 30% seen once; the top ten hold roughly a sixth. This clonotype was found many times. The CDR3 has 14 amino acids. V lost 8 bases to trimming and J lost 1 base, with 14 bases between them. Germline CDR1 reads SEHNR; CDR2 reads FQNEAQ (reference sequence).

The source material was blood. J is TRBJ1-2 and V is TRBV7-9; D possibly corresponds to TRBD1 (5 bases). The clonotype comes from a woman of 80 years or more in good health. The CDR3 region is CASEKGDLNYGYTF. The CDR3 nucleotides read TGTGCCAGCGAAAAAGGGGACCTTAACTATGGCTACACCTTC.